These 10 T cell receptor beta chains share one sample of origin, sequenced in a study of OX40 agonist ivuxolimab in advanced cancers. Libraries were prepared by immunoSEQ multiplex PCR; TCRdb keeps only in-frame clonotypes and omits some of them. Of approximately 39,000 clones detected, 85% to 90% appear once; the ten largest clones hold about 13%. Sequencing was performed on CD4+ or CD8+ T cells sorted from blood, taken in a trial of the OX40 agonist ivuxolimab. The origin of the receptors is an adult with an advanced solid tumor such as melanoma, head and neck, liver or kidney cancer.

The rearrangement joins TRBV5-4 to TRBJ1-1; D is unclear. Between the trimmed V and J ends, which lost 4 bases and 1 base, there was a span of 8 bases. Germline-derived CDR1 and CDR2 are SGHNT and YYREEE (reference sequence). The CDR3 contains 13 residues. This CDR3 is CASSPDSNTEAFF. CDR3 DNA sequence: TGTGCCAGCAGCCCCGACTCGAACACTGAAGCTTTCTTT. Supplemented by reference TRBV5-4 and TRBJ1-1, the full variable domain reads ETGVTQSPTHLIKTRGQQVTLRCSSQSGHNTVSWYQQALGQGPQFIFQYYREEENGRGNFPPRFSGLQFPNYSSELNVNALELDDSALYLCASSPDSNTEAFFGQGTRLTVV.

The CDR3 bases are TGTGCCAGCAGCTCACAGGGTAATCAGCCCCAGCATTTT. Encoded protein: CASSSQGNQPQHF. The chain combines TRBV13 with TRBJ1-5; possibly TRBD1 for D (6 bases). Germline CDR1 PRHDT, CDR2 FYEKMQ (reference sequence). V was clipped by 4 bases and J by 4 bases, with 8 bases between them. This CDR3 is 13 amino acids long.

This rearrangement joins TRBV4-1 to TRBJ2-3; perhaps TRBD2 as D (6 bases). V lost 3 bases, J lost 4 bases, and 17 bases lay in between. CDR3 size: 16 residues. The germline CDR1 and CDR2 sequences are MGHRA and YSYEKL. CDR3 bases: TGCGCCAGCAGCCATGGGCCTAGCGATGGTTCAGATACGCAGTATTTT. Its translation is CASSHGPSDGSDTQYF.

The chain recombines TRBV28 with TRBJ1-5; the D is unclear. V shed 3 bases and J shed 4 bases, with 13 bases lying between them. This CDR3 comprises 15 residues. Per the germline V gene, CDR1 is MDHEN and CDR2 is SYDVKM. As DNA, the CDR3 is TGTGCCAGCAGTTTCAGGTCAGTGCTAAATCAGCCCCAGCATTTT. The encoded protein is CASSFRSVLNQPQHF.

A few counts support this clone. Written as DNA, the CDR3 is TGTGCCAGCAGTTTAAATTCGGGGGCCTTGAGGCATTTT. It yields the protein CASSLNSGALRHF. The chain employs TRBV28 and TRBJ1-5; TRBD1 is a possible D gene (6 bases). The CDR3 runs 13 residues. CDR1 and CDR2 (germline): MDHEN, SYDVKM. V was shortened by 2 bases and J by 15 bases, with 17 bases between the two germline ends.

The rearrangement joins TRBV7-3 to TRBJ1-1; 8 bases are a match to TRBD1. From germline, CDR1 is SGHTA and CDR2 FQGTGA. The CDR3 covers 15 residues. The V gene end was trimmed by 5 bases and the J gene end by 0 bases; junction bases not matched to a gene: 5. CDR3 region: CASSPTGGLNTEAFF. CDR3 nucleotides: TGTGCCAGCAGCCCCACAGGGGGTCTGAACACTGAAGCTTTCTTT.

This chain links TRBV6-6 with TRBJ2-5; TRBD1 matches at 11 bases. V was clipped by 4 bases and J by 5 bases; unmatched bases: 3. Germline V gene data show CDR1 as MNHNY and CDR2 as SVGAGI (reference sequence). This CDR3 spans 14 amino acids. The CDR3 DNA is TGTGCCAGCAGTTGGACAGGGGGCGCGGAGACCCAGTACTTC. Protein product: CASSWTGGAETQYF.

The gene calls are TRBV29-1 and TRBJ2-1; 8 nucleotides line up with TRBD2. Per the germline V gene, CDR1 is SQVTM and CDR2 is ANQGSEA. This CDR3 has 16 residues. The J segment lost 8 bases and the V segment lost 1 base, leaving 13 bases of the junction unmatched. The DNA of the CDR3 is TGCAGCGTTGAAGGGACATTAGCGGGGTCTCTCTATGAGCAGTTCTTC. Its protein product is CSVEGTLAGSLYEQFF.

This chain joins TRBV10-1 and TRBJ1-4; TRBD1 matches at 9 bases. Losses at the gene ends were 7 bases for V and 2 bases for J; bases not matched to a gene: 14. The CDR3 runs to 18 residues. CDR1 is WNHNN, CDR2 SYGVQD, per germline (reference sequence). The CDR3 nucleotides are TGCGCCAGCAAACGGGACAGGGTAAGGAAAAAGACTAATGAAAAACTGTTTTTT. It specifies CASKRDRVRKKTNEKLFF.

This chain connects TRBV19 to TRBJ2-7; no clear D. Germline V gene lookup returns CDR1 LNHDA and CDR2 SQIVND (reference sequence). This CDR3 contains 14 residues. V dropped 1 base and J dropped 1 base, with 8 bases sitting between them. CDR3 residues: CASSIVAASYEQYF. The DNA of the CDR3 is TGTGCCAGTAGTATAGTGGCGGCTTCCTACGAGCAGTACTTC.